A single sample is the source of the 18 T cell receptor beta chains below, sequenced in a study of T cell responses to AZD1222 COVID-19 vaccine. This table comes from immunoSEQ multiplex PCR, and its TCRdb copy is limited to in-frame clones, with some not included. Among some 90,000 clones listed, about 89% were seen once. Specimen: peripheral blood, collected on day 0 of AZD1222 vaccination. These receptors were obtained from an adult in good health.

The gene calls are TRBV5-8 and TRBJ1-3; TRBD1 might be the D (5 bases). V lost 6 bases, J lost 2 bases, and 21 bases lay in between. The CDR3 is made up of 17 amino acids. The germline gives CDR1 SGHTS, CDR2 YDEGEE. CDR3 sequence reads: CASTPGAGRWAGNTIYF. Written as DNA, the CDR3 is TGTGCCAGCACCCCTGGGGCAGGCCGGTGGGCTGGAAACACCATATATTTT.

The rearrangement joins TRBV18 to TRBJ2-7; perhaps TRBD1 as D (6 bases). Per germline, CDR1 KGHSH and CDR2 LQKENI. V lost 6 bases to trimming and J lost 4 bases, with 10 bases between them. This CDR3 contains 12 residues. The CDR3 spells CASSWTEYEQYF. CDR3 DNA sequence: TGTGCCAGCTCCTGGACAGAGTACGAGCAGTACTTC.

The genes are TRBV4-3 and TRBJ1-1; D remains unclear. CDR1 is LGHNA, CDR2 YSLEER, per germline. V lost 4 bases, J lost 1 base, and 10 bases lay in between. There are 14 residues in the CDR3. CDR3 coding DNA: TGCGCCAGCAGCCCTTCGAATGAGAACACTGAAGCTTTCTTT. It specifies CASSPSNENTEAFF.

The rearrangement links TRBV7-9 to TRBJ1-4; D is unclear. CDR1 and CDR2 (germline): SEHNR, FQNEAQ (reference sequence). Trimming took 1 base from V and 7 from J, leaving 10 bases between them. The CDR3 length is 14 residues. The CDR3 sequence: CASSLDSGREKLFF. The CDR3 DNA sequence: TGTGCCAGCAGCTTAGACAGTGGTCGTGAAAAACTGTTTTTT.

Turning to this clone: Mismatch with germline at one junction end may stem from a read error. CDR3 amino acids: CASSEEGGEGHEKLFF. The DNA for the CDR3 is TGTGCCAGCAGTGAAGAGGGGGGAGAGGGGCATGAAAAGCTGTTTTTT. The chain employs TRBV6-1 and TRBJ1-4; possibly TRBD1 for D (6 bases). This CDR3 is built from 16 residues. Germline CDR1 and CDR2: MNHNS and SASEGT.

The rearrangement links TRBV5-6 to TRBJ1-2; no reliable D call. V was clipped by 2 bases and J by 4 bases, with 6 bases between them. This CDR3 has 12 residues. The germline gives CDR1 SGHDT, CDR2 YYEEEE. The CDR3 DNA reads TGTGCCAGCAGCTTTGTGAGCTATGGCTACACCTTC. Translation: CASSFVSYGYTF.

The chain uses TRBV10-1 and TRBJ2-2, with D maybe TRBD1 (6 bases). Per germline, CDR1 WNHNN and CDR2 SYGVQD (reference sequence). The CDR3 contains 18 residues. Trimming removed 4 bases from V and 3 bases from J, with 21 bases in between. For the CDR3, the DNA is TGCGCCAGCAGTGCGAGGGGGTGGCGACCCGACTACACCGGGGAGCTGTTTTTT. Translated, it gives CASSARGWRPDYTGELFF.

This rearrangement joins TRBV24-1 to TRBJ2-1; D is possibly TRBD1 (5 bases). Germline V CDR1 and CDR2: KGHDR, SFDVKD. V was shortened by 8 bases and J by 7 bases, with 20 bases between the two germline ends. This CDR3 has 15 amino acids. DNA of the CDR3: TGTGCCACCACCAAGACCCAGGGTTTTGAAAATGAGCAGTTCTTC. Amino acid sequence: CATTKTQGFENEQFF.

The chain has TRBV27 and TRBJ1-5; TRBD1 matches 8 bases. CDR3 length: 18 residues. The V segment lost 2 bases and the J segment 5 bases; nucleotides outside the gene matches: 14. In germline, CDR1 is MNHEY, CDR2 SMNVEV (reference sequence). CDR3 residues: CASSLGFGQGERYQPQHF. The CDR3 DNA is TGTGCCAGCAGTTTAGGGTTTGGACAGGGCGAACGGTATCAGCCCCAGCATTTT.

V and J are TRBV7-9 and TRBJ2-3, with D unresolved. V was pared by 2 bases and J by 4 bases, with 16 bases between. From germline, CDR1 is SEHNR and CDR2 FQNEAQ (reference sequence). This CDR3 is built from 16 residues. The CDR3 nucleotides are TGTGCCAGCAGCTTAAATCCCCGGAAGAGTCCAGATACGCAGTATTTT. Translation: CASSLNPRKSPDTQYF. Using reference TRBV7-9 and TRBJ2-3 for the parts outside the CDR3, the full variable domain is DTGVSQNPRHKITKRGQNVTFRCDPISEHNRLYWYRQTLGQGPEFLTYFQNEAQLEKSRLLSDRFSAERPKGSFSTLEIQRTEQGDSAMYLCASSLNPRKSPDTQYFGPGTRLTVL.

The V and J genes are TRBV9 and TRBJ2-5; D is possibly TRBD1 (5 bases). The V and J ends lost 0 bases and 5 bases respectively, with 8 bases between them. Germline V gives CDR1 SGDLS, CDR2 YYNGEE. The CDR3 consists of 13 residues. The CDR3 region is CASSVAGWETQYF. In DNA, the CDR3 is TGTGCCAGCAGCGTAGCAGGGTGGGAGACCCAGTACTTC.

The rearrangement uses TRBV27 and TRBJ2-7; D gene uncertain. The length of the CDR3 is 14 residues. The germline gives CDR1 MNHEY, CDR2 SMNVEV (reference sequence). Trimming pared 8 bases from V and 1 base from J, leaving 15 bases between. This chain's CDR3 is CASAAGLGSYEQYF. In nucleotides, the CDR3 is TGTGCCAGCGCAGCAGGATTAGGATCCTACGAGCAGTACTTC.

The CDR3 here is CSVGGLAGYNEQFF. CDR3 bases: TGCAGCGTTGGGGGACTAGCGGGGTACAATGAGCAGTTCTTC. The chain is built from TRBV29-1 and TRBJ2-1, with TRBD2 matching over 13 bases. The germline CDR1 and CDR2 sequences are SQVTM and ANQGSEA. This CDR3 comprises 14 residues. The J segment lost 4 bases and the V segment lost 4 bases, leaving 1 base of the junction unmatched.

V gene TRBV5-8 combines with J gene TRBJ2-2; D is possibly TRBD1 (5 bases). The length of the CDR3 is 15 residues. V shed 4 bases and J shed 1 base, with 11 bases lying between them. In germline, CDR1 is SGHTS, CDR2 YDEGEE. This chain's CDR3 is CASSQGSRNTGELFF. CDR3 sequence (DNA): TGTGCCAGCAGCCAGGGTAGCCGGAACACCGGGGAGCTGTTTTTT.

A few counts support this clone. This chain connects TRBV12-3 or TRBV12-4 to TRBJ2-7, with D hard to call. The V end was cut by 5 bases, the J end by 0 bases, with 8 bases between. The CDR3 loop spans 13 amino acids. CDR3 DNA sequence: TGTGCCAGCAGTAAGGACGCCTCCTACGAGCAGTACTTC. Translation: CASSKDASYEQYF.

The chain carries TRBV29-1 and TRBJ1-2; 10 nucleotides line up with TRBD1. J was trimmed by 8 bases and V by 6 bases; bases with no gene match: 12. The germline CDR1 and CDR2 sequences are SQVTM and ANQGSEA. The CDR3 is made up of 14 amino acids. The CDR3 protein is CSVTGQGGWGGYTF. The CDR3 DNA sequence: TGCAGCGTGACCGGACAGGGGGGCTGGGGAGGCTACACCTTC.

The rearrangement links TRBV2 to TRBJ1-2; no clear D gene. V lost 6 bases, J lost 4 bases, and 12 bases lay in between. This CDR3 is built from 13 residues. Germline V gene data show CDR1 as SNHLY and CDR2 as FYNNEI. For the CDR3, the DNA is TGTGCCAGCAGGCCCGGTTTTTCCTATGGCTACACCTTC. Its translation is CASRPGFSYGYTF.

This clone occurred many times. The rearrangement uses TRBV19 and TRBJ2-1, with TRBD1 as a possible D gene (6 bases). Trimming took 7 bases from V and 7 from J, leaving 14 bases between them. The CDR3 loop spans 13 amino acids. The V gene's germline CDR1 is LNHDA and CDR2 SQIVND (reference sequence). CDR3 loop: CASTLTGWNEQFF. CDR3 nucleotide sequence: TGTGCCAGTACCCTCACAGGGTGGAATGAGCAGTTCTTC. The full variable domain, rest sourced from reference TRBV19 and TRBJ2-1, is DGGITQSPKYLFRKEGQNVTLSCEQNLNHDAMYWYRQDPGQGLRLIYYSQIVNDFQKGDIAEGYSVSREKKESFPLTVTSAQKNPTAFYLCASTLTGWNEQFFGPGTRLTVL.